This T cell receptor beta chain originates from a study of blood T cell repertoires in COVID-19 (TCRdb year 2020). Describing the broader study: Samples from collaborators originated in the United States, Italy and Spain and spanned both the acute and convalescent phases of COVID-19. The prospective study material was composed of cDNA or gDNA derived from T cells, B-cell-depleted T cells, or PBMCs. The sample metadata nearly always contained a de-identified subject ID, COVID-19 status, age in years and sex. Where available, HLA class I and class II types were obtained from metadata supplied by the sample provider rather than from assay-based typing. Deeply sampled blood TCRbeta repertoires from subjects exposed to, actively infected with, or recovered from COVID-19 were included in the dataset. The repertoires were made available in a free public database intended to serve as a resource for research on the immune response to SARS-CoV-2. Samples were obtained from the ongoing ImmuneRACE study (first 160 participants) and from over a thousand subjects provided by 6 global collaborators.

After removal of 5 bases from V and 8 bases from J, the junction retains 4 bases not matched to a gene. From cysteine to phenylalanine, the CDR3 is 15 amino acids long. The DNA shown is the 45-base CDR3, in frame from base 1. CDR1 and CDR2 (SEHNR, FQNEAQ) derive from the germline V gene (reference sequence). TCRbeta CDR3 regions were amplified from genomic DNA using the immunoSEQ Assay, a bias-controlled multiplex PCR. The authors processed their data as follows. The number of nucleated cells in each sample was estimated by amplification of reference gene primers within the assay. To quantify the absolute abundance of each unique TCRbeta CDR3 rearrangement, sequence reads were collapsed and filtered. For each sample, productive Simpson clonality was calculated as the square root of Simpson's diversity index over productive rearrangements. As stored in TCRdb, this immuneACCESS dataset retains in-frame rearrangements with V and J assigned. A fraction of the clones does not appear; measured against another copy, unresolved V genes explain less than half of the discrepancy, and the remainder lacks a known reason. V and J calls plus clone size are reproduced from that table; the DNA served to infer D and trimming. In this sample the table shows around 250,000 clones, over 80% of which occur a single time. The top ten constitute 1.5% of the sample.

Beyond this particular receptor, the publication reports: How much clinical and demographic metadata was included differed by source and by participant, and the metadata was provided uncurated.

This clone was seen only a few times. What antigen it recognizes has not been identified. It has no much larger one-base neighbor in the sample; base qualities were not kept. Another Seattle source contributed samples from volunteer blood donors who had recovered from COVID-19. Each collaborating institution followed its own protocols to collect whole blood in K2EDTA tubes. Collaborator samples were shipped for TCRbeta analysis as frozen whole blood, isolated PBMCs, or DNA extracted from either sample type. This receptor was identified in a woman aged 40 to 49 who had recovered from COVID-19. What was sequenced was peripheral blood. This chain joins TRBV7-9 to TRBJ2-1; the central 15 bases match TRBD2. The DNA is as follows: TGTGCCAGCAGCCCGGGACTAGCGGGGGGTGATGAGCAGTTCTTC. Translated, it gives CASSPGLAGGDEQFF.